What follows are 25 T cell receptor beta chains derived from one specimen sequenced in a study of vaccination effects on CD4 cells after COVID-19. These receptors lack a known antigen. Sequencing was preceded by expansion of antigen-specific CD4+ T cells with viral peptide pools in the ViraFEST assay. Once cultured for approximately ten days, the cells underwent separation to obtain CD4+ T cells. Of the BNT162b2 and mRNA-1273 vaccines, participants received two doses of one or the other. Libraries were prepared by immunoSEQ multiplex PCR; TCRdb keeps only in-frame clonotypes and omits some of them. The table lists about 38,000 clones, approximately 80% of them singletons, with roughly 2% in the top ten. Sequences were derived from CD4+ T cells from PBMCs cultured with HCoV-NL63 spike peptides, sampled after COVID-19 vaccination. These receptor sequences come from a human donor who received a COVID-19 vaccine. Some clones in this sample may be carry-over from other donors' samples.

The chain recombines TRBV9 with TRBJ2-1; 7 bases match TRBD1. The CDR3 runs to 16 residues. Germline V gene data show CDR1 as SGDLS and CDR2 as YYNGEE. V was clipped by 3 bases and J by 7 bases; unmatched bases: 13. The CDR3 region is CASSAGTAIPWNEQFF. DNA for the CDR3: TGTGCCAGCAGCGCCGGGACAGCCATTCCGTGGAATGAGCAGTTCTTC.

The V gene is TRBV4-1, the J gene TRBJ1-1; maybe TRBD1 (5 bases). Trimming cost V 4 bases and J 0 bases, with 21 bases left between them. CDR1 MGHRA and CDR2 YSYEKL come from the germline V gene. The CDR3 extends over 18 amino acids. The CDR3 region is CASSRGILGVPVNTEAFF. CDR3 DNA sequence: TGCGCCAGCAGCCGGGGCATCCTTGGCGTACCAGTGAACACTGAAGCTTTCTTT.

J is TRBJ2-3 and V is TRBV7-3; 7 bases are shared with TRBD2. The ends lost 3 bases at V and 0 bases at J; junction bases unmatched: 6. Germline values: CDR1 SGHTA, CDR2 FQGTGA. The CDR3 runs to 16 residues. CDR3 sequence reads: CASSFRVGGSTDTQYF. For the CDR3, the DNA is TGTGCCAGCAGCTTCAGGGTGGGGGGGAGCACAGATACGCAGTATTTT.

V and J are TRBV11-2 and TRBJ2-1; the D gene is possibly TRBD2 (6 bases). The V gene's germline CDR1 is SGHAT and CDR2 FQNNGV. CDR3 length: 16 amino acids. V lost 6 bases and J 0 bases, leaving 15 bases between the germline ends. CDR3 coding DNA: TGTGCCAGCAGACATCGTCGGGGGAGCTCCTACAATGAGCAGTTCTTC. It specifies CASRHRRGSSYNEQFF.

CDR3 sequence (DNA): TGTGCCAGCAGTTACTCAGGGACGGCGAACACTGAAGCTTTCTTT. Protein: CASSYSGTANTEAFF. The V and J genes are TRBV6-6 and TRBJ1-1, with D perhaps TRBD1 (5 bases). Trimming took 0 bases from V and 1 from J, leaving 9 bases between them. This CDR3 comprises 15 residues. CDR1 is MNHNY, CDR2 SVGAGI, per germline (reference sequence).

The J gene is TRBJ1-5, the V gene TRBV5-5; 7 bases match TRBD1. CDR3 size: 14 residues. The trim removed 4 bases at V and 6 bases at J, leaving 7 bases unmatched. CDR1 SGHKS and CDR2 YYEKEE come from the germline V gene (reference sequence). CDR3 amino acids: CASSQTGSGQPQHF. For the CDR3, the DNA is TGTGCCAGCAGCCAGACAGGGTCGGGTCAGCCCCAGCATTTT. Drawing the rest from reference TRBV5-5 and TRBJ1-5, the complete variable domain is DAGVTQSPTHLIKTRGQQVTLRCSPISGHKSVSWYQQVLGQGPQFIFQYYEKEERGRGNFPDRFSARQFPNYSSELNVNALLLGDSALYLCASSQTGSGQPQHFGDGTRLSIL.

This clone has only one observation. The V gene is TRBV5-1, the J gene TRBJ1-1; D might be TRBD1 (6 bases). The CDR3 sequence is 14 residues long. V lost 3 bases to trimming and J lost 6 bases, with 15 bases between them. The V gene's germline CDR1 is SGHRS and CDR2 YFSETQ. DNA for the CDR3: TGCGCCAGCAGCTCAGGAACAGGGTACGCTGAAGCTTTCTTT. Translation gives CASSSGTGYAEAFF.

The rearrangement uses TRBV3-1 (or the pseudogene TRBV3-2) and TRBJ2-3; no reliable D call. V dropped 4 bases and J dropped 6 bases, with 11 bases sitting between them. Germline CDR1 LGHDT, CDR2 YNNKEL (reference sequence). The CDR3 runs to 13 residues. This chain's CDR3 is CASSRPARDTQYF. The CDR3 DNA follows: TGTGCCAGCAGCCGCCCGGCCCGGGATACGCAGTATTTT.

The chain uses TRBV6-5 and TRBJ1-3; D is uncertain. Looked up from germline, CDR1 is MNHEY and CDR2 is SVGAGI. The CDR3 loop spans 14 amino acids. V was trimmed by 2 bases and J by 0 bases, leaving 5 bases between them. In DNA, the CDR3 is TGTGCCAGCAGTTACGAGAGCTCTGGAAACACCATATATTTT. This translates into CASSYESSGNTIYF.

The chain links TRBV30 to TRBJ1-2; the match to TRBD1 covers 7 bases. V lost 2 bases to trimming and J lost 3 bases; unmatched junction nucleotides: 6. The CDR3 length is 14 residues. Germline CDR1 reads GTSNPN; CDR2 reads SVGIG (reference sequence). The CDR3 spells CAWSRQGGDYGYTF. CDR3 DNA: TGTGCCTGGAGTAGACAGGGAGGGGACTATGGCTACACCTTC.

The V and J genes are TRBV7-2 and TRBJ1-5; 11 nucleotides agree with TRBD1. The CDR3 spans 17 residues. The V and J ends lost 0 bases and 3 bases, in that order; junction bases with no gene match: 4. CDR1 and CDR2 from the germline V gene are SGHTA and FQGNSA. The DNA for the CDR3 is TGTGCCAGCAGCTTAGCTGGGACAGGGGGATACAATCAGCCCCAGCATTTT. The encoded protein is CASSLAGTGGYNQPQHF.

In its sample, this clone was seen once. V gene TRBV9 combines with J gene TRBJ2-5; D may be TRBD2 (7 bases). CDR1 is SGDLS, CDR2 YYNGEE, per germline. The germline V and J ends were trimmed by 0 bases and 0 bases, with 24 bases remaining between them. This CDR3 has 20 amino acids. CDR3 region: CASSVAPTRVGAGDQETQYF. CDR3 in DNA: TGTGCCAGCAGCGTAGCCCCCACTAGGGTGGGGGCGGGGGACCAAGAGACCCAGTACTTC.

The V gene is TRBV7-6, the J gene TRBJ1-4, with a tentative D call TRBD1 (6 bases). Germline-derived CDR1 and CDR2 are SGHVS and FNYEAQ. The CDR3 has 18 residues. V was cut by 3 bases and J by 0 bases, with 17 bases left in between. As DNA, the CDR3 is TGTGCCAGCAGCTTGCGGATAGGGGGGACTGCAACTAATGAAAAACTGTTTTTT. Translation: CASSLRIGGTATNEKLFF. The complete variable domain, with remaining parts taken from reference TRBV7-6 and TRBJ1-4, reads GAGVSQSPRYKVTKRGQDVALRCDPISGHVSLYWYRQALGQGPEFLTYFNYEAQQDKSGLPNDRFSAERPEGSISTLTIQRTEQRDSAMYRCASSLRIGGTATNEKLFFGSGTQLSVL.

V is TRBV6-6 and J is TRBJ2-7; D gene unclear. With 5 bases removed from V and 3 bases from J, the gap between germline ends came to 11 bases. Germline-derived CDR1 and CDR2 are MNHNY and SVGAGI (reference sequence). The CDR3 has 13 amino acids. CDR3 amino acids: CASSKSANYEQYV. CDR3 nucleotide sequence: TGTGCCAGCAGTAAGTCAGCGAACTACGAGCAGTACGTC.

This chain uses TRBV28 with TRBJ1-1; no clear D. The CDR3 loop spans 13 amino acids. CDR1 is MDHEN, CDR2 SYDVKM, per germline. Trimming took off 4 bases at V and 0 bases at J, with 6 bases between the two ends. Written as DNA, the CDR3 is TGTGCCAGCAGTTCAAGAGTGAACACTGAAGCTTTCTTT. Translation gives CASSSRVNTEAFF.

This clone was counted once. The chain carries TRBV29-1 and TRBJ2-5; TRBD1 might be the D (7 bases). Trimming removed 5 bases at V and 5 bases at J, with 15 bases between. CDR1 is SQVTM, CDR2 ANQGSEA, per germline. CDR3 length equals 13 residues. The CDR3 here is CSVPRQGGETQYF. As DNA, the CDR3 is TGCAGCGTTCCGAGACAGGGAGGCGAGACCCAGTACTTC.

The chain joins TRBV12-5 to TRBJ1-4; 7 nucleotides align to TRBD1. CDR1 and CDR2 (germline): LGHNT, FRNRAP. J gave up 14 bases and V 3 bases, and 9 bases lay outside the gene matches. The CDR3 runs 13 residues. As DNA, the CDR3 is TGTGCTAGTGGTTTAATGACAGGGAGTCGCCTGTTTTTT. Translated, it gives CASGLMTGSRLFF.

This clone was detected a few times. This chain connects TRBV5-1 to TRBJ2-7, with TRBD1 identical over 7 bases. Germline-derived CDR1 and CDR2 are SGHRS and YFSETQ. There are 14 residues in the CDR3. J lost 2 bases, V lost 4 bases, and 6 bases had no gene match. The CDR3 DNA is TGCGCCAGCAGCAGGGACGGGACAGCCTACGAGCAGTACGTC. Protein sequence: CASSRDGTAYEQYV.

The genes are TRBV11-1 and TRBJ1-2; unclear D gene. CDR3 length: 13 amino acids. Germline lookup yields CDR1 SGHAT and CDR2 FQDESV (reference sequence). Trimming pared 0 bases from V and 3 bases from J, leaving 5 bases between. The CDR3 nucleotides read TGTGCCAGCAGCTTAGCGTGGGACTATGGCTACACCTTC. It specifies CASSLAWDYGYTF.

In its sample, this clone was seen once. The gene calls are TRBV10-1 and TRBJ1-3; D uncertain. Germline-derived CDR1 and CDR2 are WNHNN and SYGVQD (reference sequence). The CDR3 has 13 residues. Trimming removed 6 bases from V and 0 bases from J, with 6 bases in between. DNA of the CDR3: TGCGCCAGCAGGGCAAACTCTGGAAACACCATATATTTT. Translated: CASRANSGNTIYF.

The chain carries TRBV28 and TRBJ1-2; tentative D call: TRBD1 (5 bases). Trimming shortened V by 2 bases and J by 4 bases, and 8 bases separated the two germline ends. CDR3 length equals 13 residues. Germline lookup yields CDR1 MDHEN and CDR2 SYDVKM. The DNA for the CDR3 is TGTGCCAGCAGTTTACAGGGTACCTATGGCTACACCTTC. This sequence encodes CASSLQGTYGYTF.

This chain connects TRBV15 to TRBJ2-1; no firm D call. V was shortened by 0 bases and J by 1 base, with 4 bases between the two germline ends. The germline V gene encodes CDR1 LNHNV and CDR2 YYDKDF (reference sequence). The CDR3 consists of 14 residues. The CDR3 is CATSRDESYNEQFF. The CDR3 nucleotides are TGTGCCACCAGCAGAGATGAGTCCTACAATGAGCAGTTCTTC.

The chain uses TRBV6-5 and TRBJ1-1; 8 bases map to TRBD1. This CDR3 is 13 amino acids long. The ends lost 8 bases at V and 4 bases at J; junction bases unmatched: 6. The V gene's germline CDR1 is MNHEY and CDR2 SVGAGI. The CDR3 DNA follows: TGTGCCAGCCGCAGGGGGCTTGGCACTGAAGCTTTCTTT. It codes for CASRRGLGTEAFF.

The V and J genes are TRBV5-1 and TRBJ1-1; D possibly corresponds to TRBD1 (5 bases). Germline V gene sequence: CDR1 SGHRS, CDR2 YFSETQ. The CDR3 has 15 residues. V was trimmed by 4 bases and J by 0 bases, leaving 13 bases between them. The CDR3 loop reads CASSPAGGMNTEAFF. DNA for the CDR3: TGCGCCAGCAGCCCCGCGGGGGGGATGAACACTGAAGCTTTCTTT.

The chain combines TRBV6-5 with TRBJ1-2; 7 bases map to TRBD1. Germline V lookup: CDR1 MNHEY, CDR2 SVGAGI. The CDR3 contains 13 residues. The J segment lost 8 bases and the V segment lost 2 bases, leaving 5 bases of the junction unmatched. The CDR3 DNA reads as TGTGCCAGCAGTTACGACAGGGTGAGGGGCTACACCTTC. This gives the protein CASSYDRVRGYTF.